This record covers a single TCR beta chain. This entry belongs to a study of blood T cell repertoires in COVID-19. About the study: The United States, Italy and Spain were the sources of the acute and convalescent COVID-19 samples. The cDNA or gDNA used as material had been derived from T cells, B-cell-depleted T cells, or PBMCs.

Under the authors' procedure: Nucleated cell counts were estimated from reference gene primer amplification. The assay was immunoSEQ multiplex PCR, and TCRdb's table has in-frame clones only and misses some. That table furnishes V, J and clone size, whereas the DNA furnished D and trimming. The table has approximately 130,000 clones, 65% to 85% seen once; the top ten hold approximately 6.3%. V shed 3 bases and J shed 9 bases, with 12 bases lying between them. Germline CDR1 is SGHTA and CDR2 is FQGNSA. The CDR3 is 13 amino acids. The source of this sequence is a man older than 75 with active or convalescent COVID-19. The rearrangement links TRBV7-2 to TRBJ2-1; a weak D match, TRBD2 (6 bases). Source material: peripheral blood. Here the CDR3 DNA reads TGTGCCAGCAGCTTGCGTCGGGGGACTGAGCAGTTCTTC. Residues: CASSLRRGTEQFF.